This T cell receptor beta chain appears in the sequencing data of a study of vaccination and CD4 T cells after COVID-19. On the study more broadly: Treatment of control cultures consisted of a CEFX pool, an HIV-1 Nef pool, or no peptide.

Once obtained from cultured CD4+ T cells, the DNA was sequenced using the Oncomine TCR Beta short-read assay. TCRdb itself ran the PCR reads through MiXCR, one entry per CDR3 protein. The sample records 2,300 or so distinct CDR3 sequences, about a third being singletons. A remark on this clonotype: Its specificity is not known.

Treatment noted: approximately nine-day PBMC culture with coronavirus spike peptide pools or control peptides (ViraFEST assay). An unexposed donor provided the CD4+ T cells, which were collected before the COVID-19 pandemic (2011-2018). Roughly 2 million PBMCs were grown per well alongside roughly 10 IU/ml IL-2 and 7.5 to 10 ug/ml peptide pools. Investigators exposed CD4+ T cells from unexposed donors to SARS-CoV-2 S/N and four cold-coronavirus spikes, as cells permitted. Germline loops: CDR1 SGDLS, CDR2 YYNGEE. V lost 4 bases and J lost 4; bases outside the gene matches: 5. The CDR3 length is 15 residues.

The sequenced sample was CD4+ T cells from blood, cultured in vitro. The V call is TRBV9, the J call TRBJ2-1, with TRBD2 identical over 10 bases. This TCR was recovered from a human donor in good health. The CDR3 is CASSLGTSEYNEQFF. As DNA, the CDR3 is TGTGCCAGCAGCTTGGGGACTAGCGAGTACAATGAGCAGTTCTTC.